Presented here are 30 T cell receptor beta chains from one specimen sequenced in a study of OX40 agonist ivuxolimab in advanced cancers. The repertoire was sequenced with immunoSEQ multiplex PCR; TCRdb's copy has only in-frame clones and lacks some. The table shows more than 30,000 clones, with approximately 89% occurring only once. This sample comprised CD4+ or CD8+ T cells sorted from blood, obtained in a trial of the OX40 agonist ivuxolimab. These receptors all stem from an adult with an advanced solid tumor such as melanoma, head and neck, liver or kidney cancer.

The chain has TRBV2 and TRBJ2-1, with 8 positions matching TRBD2. CDR1 and CDR2 (germline): SNHLY, FYNNEI. With 10 bases clipped from V and 6 bases from J, the junction kept 11 bases outside the gene matches. The CDR3 loop spans 14 amino acids. The CDR3, as DNA: TGTGCCACTTCCATGGGACTAGAACGCAATGAGCAGTTCTTC. Residues: CATSMGLERNEQFF.

The chain carries TRBV5-4 and TRBJ2-3; 9 nucleotides agree with TRBD2. Losses at the gene ends were 4 bases for V and 1 base for J; bases not matched to a gene: 13. CDR1 and CDR2 from the germline V gene are SGHNT and YYREEE (reference sequence). The CDR3 has 18 amino acids. The CDR3 loop reads CASSRIAGVYDGTDTQYF. In nucleotides, the CDR3 is TGTGCCAGCAGCCGGATAGCGGGAGTGTATGACGGCACAGATACGCAGTATTTT.

The chain joins TRBV25-1 to TRBJ1-3, with D unclear. The V and J ends lost 2 bases and 0 bases respectively, with 11 bases between them. This CDR3 contains 16 residues. Germline CDR1 reads MGHDK; CDR2 reads SYGVNS. The CDR3 DNA sequence: TGTGCCAGCAGTGAAAAATTTGCTAACTCTGGAAACACCATATATTTT. Translation: CASSEKFANSGNTIYF.

The rearrangement links TRBV1 to TRBJ2-2; TRBD2 reflects the table's D call only, with no check against the DNA. TRBV1 is tagged as a pseudogene. This CDR3 is 16 amino acids long. DNA for the CDR3: TGCACCAGCAGCCAAGATCCGTGCGGGAGGACCGGGGAGCTGTTTTTT. This translates into CTSSQDPCGRTGELFF.

The chain is built from TRBV7-8 and TRBJ1-2; a possible D gene is TRBD1 (5 bases). V gave up 6 bases and J gave up 4 bases, with 15 bases separating them. CDR3 length: 14 amino acids. CDR1 and CDR2 (germline): SGHVS, FQNEAQ. The CDR3 nucleotides are TGTGCCAGCAGTTTTGGGCAGGGCGGCTATGGCTACACCTTC. Protein: CASSFGQGGYGYTF.

This chain joins TRBV23-1 and TRBJ2-7; the D is unclear. TRBV23-1 qualifies as an ORF whose function is uncertain. CDR3 length: 13 amino acids. Trimming removed 0 bases from V and 0 bases from J, with 3 bases in between. This CDR3 reads CASSQSNSYEQYF. In DNA, the CDR3 is TGCGCCAGCAGTCAATCGAACTCCTACGAGCAGTACTTC.

The rearrangement joins TRBV5-1 to TRBJ2-5; 8 bases are shared with TRBD2. Germline CDR1 is SGHRS and CDR2 is YFSETQ. This CDR3 is built from 15 residues. With 5 bases clipped from V and 4 bases from J, the junction kept 10 bases outside the gene matches. CDR3 residues: CASRGGVAGGETQYF. Written as DNA, the CDR3 is TGCGCCAGCAGAGGGGGAGTGGCGGGAGGAGAGACCCAGTACTTC.

The chain recombines TRBV29-1 with TRBJ2-4; D gene unclear. With 4 bases removed from V and 7 bases from J, the gap between germline ends came to 14 bases. The germline V gene has CDR1 SQVTM and CDR2 ANQGSEA. CDR3 length: 13 residues. CDR3 in DNA: TGCAGCGTTGTCTGGCGGAGTGGGAACATTCAGTACTTC. It codes for CSVVWRSGNIQYF.

This chain links TRBV19 with TRBJ1-5, with D possibly being TRBD1 (5 bases). The CDR3 contains 12 residues. Per the germline V gene, CDR1 is LNHDA and CDR2 is SQIVND (reference sequence). V lost 8 bases, J lost 4 bases, and 9 bases lay in between. The CDR3 nucleotides are TGTGCCAGTGATGACAGAAATCAGCCCCAGCATTTT. This translates into CASDDRNQPQHF.

V usage is TRBV5-5 and J usage is TRBJ2-3; D may be TRBD2 (6 bases). The germline gives CDR1 SGHKS, CDR2 YYEKEE (reference sequence). This CDR3 is 15 amino acids long. Deletions cut 3 bases from V and 3 bases from J, with 14 bases between. The CDR3: CASSSNGGGTDTQYF. Here the CDR3 DNA reads TGTGCCAGCAGCTCGAACGGGGGTGGTACAGATACGCAGTATTTT.

This clone was recorded once. This chain joins TRBV27 and TRBJ1-4; D is uncertain. Germline values: CDR1 MNHEY, CDR2 SMNVEV (reference sequence). There are 15 residues in the CDR3. The V end was cut by 8 bases, the J end by 7 bases, with 20 bases between. This CDR3 is CASGRVGSLSEKLFF. The CDR3 DNA is TGTGCCAGCGGCCGGGTGGGATCCCTGAGTGAAAAACTGTTTTTT.

This chain uses TRBV6-6 with TRBJ2-5; D is ambiguous. Germline CDR1 reads MNHNY; CDR2 reads SVGAGI (reference sequence). The CDR3 runs to 11 residues. The V gene lost 6 bases and the J gene lost 4 bases, with 6 bases spanning the gap. DNA for the CDR3: TGTGCCAGCAGCCCGAGAGAGACCCAGTACTTC. Encoded protein: CASSPRETQYF.

The V and J genes are TRBV25-1 and TRBJ2-1; the match to TRBD2 covers 8 bases. With V trimmed by 0 bases and J by 3 bases, 4 bases remained unmatched. Looked up from germline, CDR1 is MGHDK and CDR2 is SYGVNS. This CDR3 is 16 amino acids long. CDR3 coding DNA: TGTGCCAGCAGTGAATACAGCGGGAGTCGCTACAATGAGCAGTTCTTC. Its translation is CASSEYSGSRYNEQFF.

CDR3 coding DNA: TGTGCCAGCAACCGAGGGATGGCAGGGAACACTGAAGCTTTCTTT. Residues: CASNRGMAGNTEAFF. The chain recombines TRBV7-2 with TRBJ1-1, with D hard to call. The V gene's germline CDR1 is SGHTA and CDR2 FQGNSA. Trimming removed 7 bases at V and 1 base at J, with 16 bases between. The CDR3 is 15 residues long.

The chain combines TRBV20-1 with TRBJ2-5; D is ambiguous. There are 10 residues in the CDR3. The V end lost 7 bases, the J end lost 5 bases, and 8 bases lay between the germline ends. Germline assignment: CDR1 DFQATT and CDR2 SNEGSKA (reference sequence). The CDR3 nucleotides are TGCAGTGGATGGAAGGAGACCCAGTACTTC. Translated, it gives CSGWKETQYF.

This clone was picked up one time. The CDR3 end shows no conserved phenylalanine or tryptophan, and so a read error is likely. The chain employs TRBV5-1 and TRBJ2-3; D is unclear. CDR3 length: 14 residues. Germline CDR1 SGHRS, CDR2 YFSETQ. The ends were cut back, 1 base at V and 0 bases at J, with 6 bases in the middle. Written as DNA, the CDR3 is TGCGCCAGCAGCTTGTTACTAAGCACAGATACGCAGTATCTT. As protein: CASSLLLSTDTQYL.

The chain uses TRBV6-5 and TRBJ2-7, with 7 bases that match TRBD1. The CDR3 covers 15 residues. The ends lost 6 bases at V and 5 bases at J; junction bases unmatched: 13. Germline assignment: CDR1 MNHEY and CDR2 SVGAGI. The CDR3 spells CASRDPKTGRHEQYF. The DNA for the CDR3 is TGTGCCAGCAGAGATCCGAAGACAGGGCGCCACGAGCAGTACTTC.

This clone was seen just once. V gene TRBV2 combines with J gene TRBJ1-1, with TRBD1 matching 7 bases. Per the germline V gene, CDR1 is SNHLY and CDR2 is FYNNEI. After removal of 3 bases from V and 1 base from J, the junction contained 8 bases not matched to a gene. The CDR3 length is 16 residues. CDR3 nucleotides: TGTGCCAGCAGTGACATGACAGGGTTTCCGAACACTGAAGCTTTCTTT. Translation gives CASSDMTGFPNTEAFF.

CDR3 in DNA: TGTGCCACCAGCCCCGGGAGGGAGCCCTACAATGAGCAGTTCTTC. Its protein product is CATSPGREPYNEQFF. The gene calls are TRBV15 and TRBJ2-1, with 8 bases matching TRBD2. The CDR3 contains 15 residues. Per germline, CDR1 LNHNV and CDR2 YYDKDF (reference sequence). With 5 bases clipped from V and 2 bases from J, the junction kept 5 bases outside the gene matches.

The rearrangement joins TRBV4-1 to TRBJ2-3; D not resolved. The CDR3 extends over 15 amino acids. Germline V CDR1 and CDR2: MGHRA, YSYEKL. V was shortened by 4 bases and J by 0 bases, with 11 bases between the two germline ends. The CDR3 DNA follows: TGCGCCAGCAGCCTAGTATTAGGGAGCACAGATACGCAGTATTTT. Amino acids: CASSLVLGSTDTQYF.

Comment on this clone: Mismatch with germline at one junction end may stem from a read error. J is TRBJ1-6 and V is TRBV4-1; D not resolved. CDR1 and CDR2 from the germline V gene are MGHRA and YSYEKL. The CDR3 spans 14 residues. CDR3 loop: CASSQEPNYSPPHF. CDR3 coding DNA: TGCGCCAGCAGCCAAGAGCCCAATTATTCACCCCCCCACTTT.

V and J are TRBV28 and TRBJ2-7; D unclear. Trimming took 3 bases from V and 3 from J, leaving 12 bases between them. From germline, CDR1 is MDHEN and CDR2 SYDVKM. This CDR3 has 14 amino acids. The CDR3 region is CASSLTASDYEQYF. CDR3 bases: TGTGCCAGCAGTTTGACGGCAAGTGACTACGAGCAGTACTTC.

This chain connects TRBV11-3 to TRBJ1-2; no reliable D call. CDR1 and CDR2 (germline): SGHNT, YENEEA. The CDR3 has 13 amino acids. Deletions cut 5 bases from V and 1 base from J, with 8 bases between. CDR3 sequence reads: CASSPIHNYGYTF. The CDR3 DNA follows: TGTGCCAGCAGCCCGATACATAACTATGGCTACACCTTC.

J is TRBJ2-7 and V is TRBV7-3; D unclear. From germline, CDR1 is SGHTA and CDR2 FQGTGA. V lost 4 bases and J lost 2, with 9 bases in between. The CDR3 totals 13 residues. The CDR3 DNA is TGTGCCAGCAGCTCTCGTCCGGCCTACGAGCAGTACTTC. This codes for CASSSRPAYEQYF. Full variable domain (outside the CDR3, taken from reference TRBV7-3 and TRBJ2-7): GAGVSQTPSNKVTEKGKYVELRCDPISGHTALYWYRQSLGQGPEFLIYFQGTGAADDSGLPNDRFFAVRPEGSVSTLKIQRTERGDSAVYLCASSSRPAYEQYFGPGTRLTVT.

The chain is built from TRBV6-9 and TRBJ1-2; D unresolved. Germline CDR1 MNHGY, CDR2 SVAAGI. Trimming pared 3 bases from V and 4 bases from J, leaving 12 bases between. CDR3 length: 14 amino acids. The CDR3 reads CASSYLAAGYGYTF. The CDR3 nucleotides are TGTGCCAGCAGTTACCTGGCCGCGGGCTATGGCTACACCTTC.

This chain links TRBV6-5 with TRBJ2-2; 7 nucleotides agree with TRBD1. CDR1 is MNHEY and CDR2 is SVGAGI in the germline V gene. This CDR3 contains 15 residues. Unmatched junction bases numbered 4, after V lost 0 bases and J lost 6 bases. The CDR3 here is CASSYSAGGPGELFF. CDR3 DNA: TGTGCCAGCAGTTACTCGGCAGGGGGACCCGGGGAGCTGTTTTTT.

This chain joins TRBV13 and TRBJ1-3, with 9 bases lining up with TRBD1. The trim removed 2 bases at V and 6 bases at J, leaving 5 bases unmatched. This CDR3 has 15 residues. Germline CDR1 and CDR2: PRHDT and FYEKMQ (reference sequence). CDR3 protein: CASSLRDRVSNTIYF. CDR3 bases: TGTGCCAGCAGCTTACGGGACAGGGTTTCAAACACCATATATTTT. Drawing the rest from reference TRBV13 and TRBJ1-3, the complete variable domain is AAGVIQSPRHLIKEKRETATLKCYPIPRHDTVYWYQQGPGQDPQFLISFYEKMQSDKGSIPDRFSAQQFSDYHSELNMSSLELGDSALYFCASSLRDRVSNTIYFGEGSWLTVV.

The rearrangement links TRBV9 to TRBJ2-5, with a possible D match to TRBD1 (5 bases). Trimming cost V 0 bases and J 5 bases, with 14 bases left between them. Germline V gives CDR1 SGDLS, CDR2 YYNGEE. CDR3 size: 15 residues. The CDR3 loop reads CASSVEPGKGETQYF. The CDR3 DNA reads as TGTGCCAGCAGCGTAGAACCAGGGAAGGGGGAGACCCAGTACTTC.

V usage is TRBV29-1 and J usage is TRBJ2-4; maybe TRBD1 (5 bases). There are 15 residues in the CDR3. V was cut by 6 bases and J by 8 bases, with 23 bases left in between. CDR1 is SQVTM, CDR2 ANQGSEA, per germline. Here the CDR3 reads CSVRDGRVFGDIQYF. CDR3 nucleotide sequence: TGCAGCGTCCGTGACGGCAGGGTCTTTGGAGACATTCAGTACTTC.

V is TRBV5-1 and J is TRBJ2-5, with 11 bases matching TRBD2. Germline-derived CDR1 and CDR2 are SGHRS and YFSETQ. The CDR3 runs to 18 residues. V was clipped by 0 bases and J by 5 bases; unmatched bases: 12. In DNA form, the CDR3 reads TGCGCCAGCAGCTTGGCCCTATTAGCGGGAGGGGGCACCGAGACCCAGTACTTC. Translation: CASSLALLAGGGTETQYF.